The 13 T cell receptor beta chains reported below all come from one sample, sequenced in a study of T cells after yellow fever vaccination. TCRdb independently ran MiXCR on the 5' RACE reads; one entry per CDR3 protein. The sample lists 310,000 or so distinct CDR3 sequences; around 3.6% were seen once. The material sequenced was PBMCs, taken on the day of the yellow fever booster vaccination. The receptor set was obtained from a young man who received the YFV17D yellow fever vaccine.

This clonotype occurred many times. The chain combines TRBV19 with TRBJ2-6; D might be TRBD1 (5 bases). This CDR3 contains 16 residues. In germline, CDR1 is LNHDA, CDR2 SQIVND (reference sequence). V lost 6 bases to trimming and J lost 4 bases, with 16 bases between them. CDR3 bases: TGTGCCAGTAGCGCACAGGTTCTGGGAGGGGCCAACGTCCTGACTTTC. Encoded protein: CASSAQVLGGANVLTF. Full variable domain (rest looked up from reference TRBV19 and TRBJ2-6): DGGITQSPKYLFRKEGQNVTLSCEQNLNHDAMYWYRQDPGQGLRLIYYSQIVNDFQKGDIAEGYSVSREKKESFPLTVTSAQKNPTAFYLCASSAQVLGGANVLTFGAGSRLTVL.

This clonotype came up many times. V and J are TRBV2 and TRBJ1-5; D perhaps matches TRBD1 (5 bases). Germline CDR1 and CDR2: SNHLY and FYNNEI. The CDR3 extends over 18 amino acids. The V gene lost 4 bases and the J gene lost 2 bases, with 21 bases spanning the gap. For the CDR3, the DNA is TGTGCCAGCAGTGCCCCCCCCGATAGGGGCGGCGGCAATCAGCCCCAGCATTTT. Its translation is CASSAPPDRGGGNQPQHF.

The V gene is TRBV29-1, the J gene TRBJ1-3; no firm D call. Between the trimmed V and J ends, which lost 6 bases and 0 bases, there was a span of 12 bases. The CDR3 totals 14 residues. Germline loops: CDR1 SQVTM, CDR2 ANQGSEA. The CDR3, as DNA: TGCAGCGTCGACGACGGTCACTCTGGAAACACCATATATTTT. Its translation is CSVDDGHSGNTIYF.

This clonotype was observed many times. The chain joins TRBV5-6 to TRBJ2-3; 8 nucleotides agree with TRBD2. After removal of 6 bases from V and 5 bases from J, the junction contained 5 bases not matched to a gene. Germline-derived CDR1 and CDR2 are SGHDT and YYEEEE. This CDR3 comprises 13 residues. The CDR3 protein is CASTGLGRDTQYF. The DNA for the CDR3 is TGTGCCAGCACGGGACTAGGCCGAGATACGCAGTATTTT.

The rearrangement joins TRBV28 to TRBJ2-1, with 7 bases aligning to TRBD1. This CDR3 has 14 amino acids. Per germline, CDR1 MDHEN and CDR2 SYDVKM. With 6 bases clipped from V and 0 bases from J, the junction kept 2 bases outside the gene matches. The CDR3 sequence is CASRHRGSYNEQFF. The CDR3 DNA reads TGTGCCAGCAGGCACAGGGGCTCCTACAATGAGCAGTTCTTC.

The gene calls are TRBV7-9 and TRBJ2-7, with TRBD2 matching over 7 bases. Looked up from germline, CDR1 is SEHNR and CDR2 is FQNEAQ (reference sequence). V shed 8 bases, J shed 2 bases, and the junction held 6 bases outside the gene matches. The CDR3 contains 13 residues. The CDR3 sequence: CASLGGVPYEQYF. The CDR3 DNA is TGTGCCAGCTTGGGGGGGGTCCCCTACGAGCAGTACTTC. Supplemented by reference TRBV7-9 and TRBJ2-7, the full variable domain reads DTGVSQNPRHKITKRGQNVTFRCDPISEHNRLYWYRQTLGQGPEFLTYFQNEAQLEKSRLLSDRFSAERPKGSFSTLEIQRTEQGDSAMYLCASLGGVPYEQYFGPGTRLTVT.

This clonotype turned up a few times. This chain links TRBV7-2 with TRBJ1-2, with 7 bases identical to TRBD1. This CDR3 is 14 amino acids long. V lost 7 bases and J lost 2; bases outside the gene matches: 7. Germline CDR1 and CDR2: SGHTA and FQGNSA. For the CDR3, the DNA is TGTGCCAGCACTCCGGACAGGCGAAACTATGGCTACACCTTC. It specifies CASTPDRRNYGYTF. Drawing the rest from reference TRBV7-2 and TRBJ1-2, the complete variable domain is GAGVSQSPSNKVTEKGKDVELRCDPISGHTALYWYRQSLGQGLEFLIYFQGNSAPDKSGLPSDRFSAERTGGSVSTLTIQRTQQEDSAVYLCASTPDRRNYGYTFGSGTRLTVV.

This clonotype was found a few times. The chain employs TRBV20-1 and TRBJ2-1; TRBD2 might be the D (5 bases). CDR3 length equals 13 residues. V gave up 6 bases and J gave up 6 bases, with 15 bases separating them. The germline gives CDR1 DFQATT, CDR2 SNEGSKA (reference sequence). In DNA, the CDR3 is TGCAGTGCGATACGGGGAAATGTCAATGAGCAGTTCTTC. It yields the protein CSAIRGNVNEQFF.

A few counts support this clonotype. The chain employs TRBV6-1 and TRBJ2-2; D possibly corresponds to TRBD2 (7 bases). Trimming took 6 bases from V and 0 from J, leaving 14 bases between them. The CDR3 is made up of 16 amino acids. Germline assignment: CDR1 MNHNS and CDR2 SASEGT. The CDR3 here is CASRGGLISNTGELFF. The CDR3, as DNA: TGTGCCAGCAGAGGGGGACTAATATCGAACACCGGGGAGCTGTTTTTT.

Details on this clonotype: One end of the junction varies from germline; a read error may be responsible. This chain uses TRBV10-3 with TRBJ1-6; unclear D gene. Germline CDR1 and CDR2: ENHRY and SYGVKD. The CDR3 runs to 13 residues. This chain's CDR3 is CAISESQQSPLPF. The CDR3 DNA reads TGTGCCATCAGTGAGTCGCAACAGTCACCCCTCCCCTTT.

This clonotype was found many times. The genes are TRBV20-1 and TRBJ2-7; weak D call: TRBD2 (5 bases). CDR1 is DFQATT and CDR2 is SNEGSKA in the germline V gene (reference sequence). This CDR3 is built from 12 residues. Trimming pared 2 bases from V and 4 bases from J, leaving 9 bases between. CDR3 amino acids: CSARRTVYEQYF. The CDR3 DNA sequence: TGCAGTGCTAGAAGGACTGTTTACGAGCAGTACTTC.

This clonotype was detected many times. This chain links TRBV28 with TRBJ2-3; 10 bases are a match to TRBD1. Germline-derived CDR1 and CDR2 are MDHEN and SYDVKM. The CDR3 is 17 residues long. After removal of 4 bases from V and 5 bases from J, the junction contained 12 bases not matched to a gene. CDR3 DNA: TGTGCCAGCAGTTCCTCCGGGACAGGGGTGTTGGTAGATACGCAGTATTTT. This codes for CASSSSGTGVLVDTQYF.

The rearrangement links TRBV12-3 or TRBV12-4 to TRBJ1-5, with D uncertain. V was trimmed by 5 bases and J by 5 bases, leaving 13 bases between them. The CDR3 is made up of 14 amino acids. CDR3 in amino acids: CASSDEHTDQPQHF. Written as DNA, the CDR3 is TGTGCCAGCAGTGACGAACACACAGATCAGCCCCAGCATTTT.